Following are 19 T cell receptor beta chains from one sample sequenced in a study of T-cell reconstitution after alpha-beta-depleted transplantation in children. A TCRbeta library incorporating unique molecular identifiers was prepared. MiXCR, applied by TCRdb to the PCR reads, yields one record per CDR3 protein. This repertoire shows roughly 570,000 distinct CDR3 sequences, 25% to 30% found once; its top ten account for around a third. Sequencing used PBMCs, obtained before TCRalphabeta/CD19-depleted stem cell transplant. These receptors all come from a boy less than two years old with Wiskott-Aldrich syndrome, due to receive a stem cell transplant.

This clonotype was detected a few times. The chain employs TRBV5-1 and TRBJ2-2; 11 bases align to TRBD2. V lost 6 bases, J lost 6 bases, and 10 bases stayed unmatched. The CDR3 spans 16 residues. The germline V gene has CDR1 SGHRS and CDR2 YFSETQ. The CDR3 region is CASTPLSGRVAGELFF. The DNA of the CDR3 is TGCGCCAGCACCCCCCTTAGCGGGAGGGTCGCCGGGGAGCTGTTTTTT.

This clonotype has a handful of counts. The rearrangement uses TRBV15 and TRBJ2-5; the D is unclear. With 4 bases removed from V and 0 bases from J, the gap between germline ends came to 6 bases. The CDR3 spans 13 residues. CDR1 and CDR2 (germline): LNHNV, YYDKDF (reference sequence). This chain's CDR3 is CATSTVYQETQYF. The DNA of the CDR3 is TGTGCCACCAGCACGGTGTACCAAGAGACCCAGTACTTC.

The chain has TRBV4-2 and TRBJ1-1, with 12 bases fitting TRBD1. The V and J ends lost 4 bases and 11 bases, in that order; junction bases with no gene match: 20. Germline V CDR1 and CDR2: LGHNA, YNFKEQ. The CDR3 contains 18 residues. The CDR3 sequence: CASSPEVRDRGRLRWAFF. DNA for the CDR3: TGTGCCAGCAGCCCCGAGGTCCGGGACAGGGGGCGTTTGAGGTGGGCTTTCTTT.

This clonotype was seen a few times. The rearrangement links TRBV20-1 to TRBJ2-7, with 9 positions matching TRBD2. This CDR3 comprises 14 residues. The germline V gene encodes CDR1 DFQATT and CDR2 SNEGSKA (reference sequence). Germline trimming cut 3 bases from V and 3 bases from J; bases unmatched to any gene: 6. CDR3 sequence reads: CSARGTSTNYEQYF. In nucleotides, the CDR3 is TGCAGTGCTAGGGGGACTAGCACGAACTACGAGCAGTACTTC.

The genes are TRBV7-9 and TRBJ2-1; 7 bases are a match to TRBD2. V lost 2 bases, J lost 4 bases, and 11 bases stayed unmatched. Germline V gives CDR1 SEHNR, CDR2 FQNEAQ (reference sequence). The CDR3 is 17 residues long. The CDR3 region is CASSLQVSSGNYNEQFF. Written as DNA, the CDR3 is TGTGCCAGCAGCTTACAAGTATCTAGCGGAAATTACAATGAGCAGTTCTTC.

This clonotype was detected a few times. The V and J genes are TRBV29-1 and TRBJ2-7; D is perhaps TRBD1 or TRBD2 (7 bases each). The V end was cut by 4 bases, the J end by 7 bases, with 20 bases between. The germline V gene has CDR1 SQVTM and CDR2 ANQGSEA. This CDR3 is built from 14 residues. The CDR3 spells CSVAGGAASGEQYF. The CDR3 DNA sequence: TGCAGCGTTGCAGGGGGGGCCGCATCGGGTGAGCAGTACTTC.

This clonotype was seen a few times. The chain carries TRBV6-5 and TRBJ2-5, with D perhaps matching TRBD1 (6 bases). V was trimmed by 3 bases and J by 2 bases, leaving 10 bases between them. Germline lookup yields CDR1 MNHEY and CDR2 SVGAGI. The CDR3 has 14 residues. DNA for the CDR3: TGTGCCAGCAGTTATGGGGGCGTTCAAGAGACCCAGTACTTC. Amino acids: CASSYGGVQETQYF.

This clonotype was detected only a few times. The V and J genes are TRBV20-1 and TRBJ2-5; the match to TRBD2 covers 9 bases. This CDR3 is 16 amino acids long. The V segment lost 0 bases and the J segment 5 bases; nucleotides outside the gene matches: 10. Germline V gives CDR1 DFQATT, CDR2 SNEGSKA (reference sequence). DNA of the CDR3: TGCAGTGCTAGAGATGTGTTAGCGGGAGATGGGGAGACCCAGTACTTC. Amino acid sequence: CSARDVLAGDGETQYF.

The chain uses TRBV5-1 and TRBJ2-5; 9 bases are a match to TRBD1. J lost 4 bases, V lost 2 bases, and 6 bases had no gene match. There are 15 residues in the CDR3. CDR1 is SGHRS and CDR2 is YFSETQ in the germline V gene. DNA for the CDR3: TGCGCCAGCAGCTTCACCGGGACAGGGAGAGAGACCCAGTACTTC. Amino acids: CASSFTGTGRETQYF.

The CDR3 sequence is CASSSTDTSGANVLTF. CDR3 nucleotide sequence: TGCGCCAGCAGCTCGACCGACACCTCTGGGGCCAACGTCCTGACTTTC. The rearrangement uses TRBV5-1 and TRBJ2-6, with unresolved D. The CDR3 covers 16 residues. Germline-derived CDR1 and CDR2 are SGHRS and YFSETQ. Trimming removed 3 bases from V and 0 bases from J, with 10 bases in between.

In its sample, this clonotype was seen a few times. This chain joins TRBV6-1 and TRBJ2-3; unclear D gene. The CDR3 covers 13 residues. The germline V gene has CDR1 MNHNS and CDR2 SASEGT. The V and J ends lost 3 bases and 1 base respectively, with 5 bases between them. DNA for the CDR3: TGTGCCAGCAGTGATCCCGGCACAGATACGCAGTATTTT. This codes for CASSDPGTDTQYF.

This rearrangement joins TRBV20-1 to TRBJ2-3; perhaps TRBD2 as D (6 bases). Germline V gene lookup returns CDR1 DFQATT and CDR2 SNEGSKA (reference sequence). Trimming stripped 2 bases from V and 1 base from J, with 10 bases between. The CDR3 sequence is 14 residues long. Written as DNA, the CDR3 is TGCAGTGCTAGATCTCGGAGGGGCACAGATACGCAGTATTTT. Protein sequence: CSARSRRGTDTQYF.

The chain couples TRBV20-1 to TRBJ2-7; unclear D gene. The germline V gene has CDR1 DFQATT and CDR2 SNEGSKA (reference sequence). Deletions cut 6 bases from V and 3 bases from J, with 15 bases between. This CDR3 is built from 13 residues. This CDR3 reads CSASGDGFYEQYF. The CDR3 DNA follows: TGCAGTGCCTCTGGAGACGGATTCTACGAGCAGTACTTC.

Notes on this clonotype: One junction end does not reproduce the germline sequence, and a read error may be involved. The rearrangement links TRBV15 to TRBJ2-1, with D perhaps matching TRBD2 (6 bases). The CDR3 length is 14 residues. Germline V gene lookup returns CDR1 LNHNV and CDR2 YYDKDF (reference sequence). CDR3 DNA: TGTGCCACCAGCAGGGGAGGTCCCTACAATGAGCACTTCTTC. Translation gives CATSRGGPYNEHFF. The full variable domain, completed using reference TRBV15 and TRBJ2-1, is DAMVIQNPRYQVTQFGKPVTLSCSQTLNHNVMYWYQQKSSQAPKLLFHYYDKDFNNEADTPDNFQSRRPNTSFCFLDIRSPGLGDTAMYLCATSRGGPYNEHFFGPGTRLTVL.

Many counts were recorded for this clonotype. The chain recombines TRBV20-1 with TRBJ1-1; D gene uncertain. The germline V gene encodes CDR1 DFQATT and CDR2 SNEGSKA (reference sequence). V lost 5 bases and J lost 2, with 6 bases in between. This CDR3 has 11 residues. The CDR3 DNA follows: TGCAGTGCTGGCTTAAACACTGAAGCTTTCTTT. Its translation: CSAGLNTEAFF.

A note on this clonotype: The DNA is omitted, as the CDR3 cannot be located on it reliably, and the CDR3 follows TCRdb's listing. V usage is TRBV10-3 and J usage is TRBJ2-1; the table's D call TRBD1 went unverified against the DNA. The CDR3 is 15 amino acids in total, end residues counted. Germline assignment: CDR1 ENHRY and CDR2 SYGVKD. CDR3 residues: CAISSSGQGNNEQFF.

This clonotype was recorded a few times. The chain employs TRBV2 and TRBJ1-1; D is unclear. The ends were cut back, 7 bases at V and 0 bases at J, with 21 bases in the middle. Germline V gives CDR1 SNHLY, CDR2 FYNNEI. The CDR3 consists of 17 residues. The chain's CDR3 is CASTRSGTVAMNTEAFF. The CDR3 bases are TGTGCCAGCACCAGGTCGGGAACAGTTGCAATGAACACTGAAGCTTTCTTT.

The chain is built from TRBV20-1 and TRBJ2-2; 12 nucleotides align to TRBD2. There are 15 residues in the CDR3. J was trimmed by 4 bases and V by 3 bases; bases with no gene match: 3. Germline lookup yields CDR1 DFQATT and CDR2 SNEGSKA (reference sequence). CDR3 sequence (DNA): TGCAGTGCTAGGACTAGCGGGAGTGCCACCGGGGAGCTGTTTTTT. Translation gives CSARTSGSATGELFF.

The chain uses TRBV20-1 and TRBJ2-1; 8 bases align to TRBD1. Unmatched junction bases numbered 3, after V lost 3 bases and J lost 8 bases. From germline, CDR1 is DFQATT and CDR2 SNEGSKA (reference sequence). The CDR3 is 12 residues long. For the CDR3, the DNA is TGCAGTGCTAGTCAGGGGGCGGATGAGCAGTTCTTC. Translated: CSASQGADEQFF.